This T cell receptor (beta chain) is from a study of T cell repertoires in cytomegalovirus infection. The overall study: From public TCR beta signatures came an indication of both CMV infection and matching HLA type.

Note on this clonotype: Its antigen is not known.

TCRdb re-analysed the reads in MiXCR, keeping a single row per CDR3 protein. The sample contains fewer than 300,000 distinct CDR3 sequences, about 25% of which appear only once. Notes on the study in general: The study identified carriers of CMV plus the relevant HLA from cumulative public TCR beta family frequency. HLA-C-restricted CMV clonotypes gave the most frequent clonotype in two of eight donors.

Sequencing input: PBMCs. The TCR was taken from a human donor in good health (CMV status not recorded). Some clones in this sample may be carry-over from other donors' samples.

This chain's CDR3 is CASSRTRSSYEQYF. The CDR3 region has the DNA TGTGCCAGCAGCAGGACGAGGAGCTCCTACGAGCAGTACTTC. The rearrangement links TRBV6-5 to TRBJ2-7; the D is unclear. In germline, CDR1 is MNHEY, CDR2 SVGAGI. The V end was cut by 6 bases, the J end by 0 bases, with 12 bases between. This CDR3 is built from 14 residues.